The clone carrying this T cell receptor beta chain was recorded many times. Its antigen is not identified. It was RNA transcripts that yielded the amplified TCR beta CDR3 regions. An initial round of RT-PCR targeting the TCR CDR3 relied on the HTBI primer set. From the multiplex PCR reads, TCRdb called clonotypes with MiXCR, one entry per CDR3 protein. The data show about 400,000 distinct CDR3 sequences, with 12% to 15% seen just once and roughly 19% held by the top ten. In making diagnoses, clinical symptoms, serum thyroxine and TRAb, thyroid ultrasound and orbital computed tomography were all used. The V gene end was trimmed by 5 bases and the J gene end by 1 base; junction bases not matched to a gene: 24. CDR3 length: 23 amino acids. The germline CDR1 and CDR2 sequences are SGHAT and FQDESV (reference sequence). The sample is drawn from a study of T cells in Graves' hyperthyroidism and ophthalmopathy. Background on the study: Pretreatment peripheral blood was obtained at initial diagnosis. Study-level results: Researchers report that a 13 V-J model separated ophthalmopathy from stable hyperthyroidism. Blood held most thyroid clonotypes expanded above 0.001 frequency.

J is TRBJ2-1 and V is TRBV11-1; 12 nucleotides agree with TRBD2. The sequencing input was blood. This sequence was found in a woman aged 55-75 years with Graves' ophthalmopathy. As DNA, the CDR3 is TGTGCCAGCAGCCGTCCGACAGGGGGAACCGGGACTAGCGGGTCCCATTCCTACAATGAGCAGTTCTTC. It specifies CASSRPTGGTGTSGSHSYNEQFF.